The entry that follows covers one T cell receptor (beta chain) sequence. Its antigen is unidentified. This CDR3 has 14 residues. V dropped 5 bases and J dropped 0; count of bases not matched to a gene: 4. Germline assignment: CDR1 SGDLS and CDR2 YYNGEE. The data derive from a study of cytomegalovirus exposure and HLA in healthy donors. PCR was performed using 60 Vbeta and 13 Jbeta primers. Some clones are missing from TCRdb's copy, which holds only in-frame ones; the method was immunoSEQ multiplex PCR. In the table there are 120,000 or so clones, under 70% of which are singletons. Overall study findings and caveats: In an earlier analysis, in around 590 donors, most V segments appeared productive either ~90% or ~30% of the time. Cytomegalovirus association was listed for 150 to 200 TCR beta chains. Links to common viral pathogens appeared, in a later analysis, for several of the most significant clusters. Most likely, a cluster of highly shared sequence variants arose as a sequencing artifact.

The chain is built from TRBV9 and TRBJ1-1; the match to TRBD1 covers 7 bases. The sequence came from a man younger than 35 in good health and CMV-seronegative. Sequencing used PBMCs. CDR3 DNA sequence: TGTGCCAGCAGTGCGACAGGGTTGAACACTGAAGCTTTCTTT. This encodes CASSATGLNTEAFF.